One and the same sample provided the 5 T cell receptor beta chains below, sequenced in a study of control samples from healthy donors and cancer patients. Clones were sequenced by immunoSEQ multiplex PCR, and TCRdb holds only the in-frame ones, with some missing. The table shows 150,000 to 160,000 clones, with nearly 95% occurring only once. The sequencing sample was made of blood. These receptors all stem from a man over 45 in good health.

This clone was seen more than once but under ten times. J is TRBJ1-1 and V is TRBV19; no definite D call. V gave up 3 bases and J gave up 0 bases, with 8 bases separating them. CDR3 length: 14 residues. Germline V gene lookup returns CDR1 LNHDA and CDR2 SQIVND (reference sequence). The CDR3 DNA follows: TGTGCCAGTAGTATGAAGCTCATGAACACTGAAGCTTTCTTT. Translation: CASSMKLMNTEAFF.

The chain is built from TRBV11-2 and TRBJ2-7; TRBD2 matches 8 bases. With V trimmed by 5 bases and J by 0 bases, 9 bases remained unmatched. This CDR3 has 16 residues. Germline V CDR1 and CDR2: SGHAT, FQNNGV. The CDR3 DNA reads as TGTGCCAGCAGCCCTAGGGGGAGCGGGAGCTCCTACGAGCAGTACTTC. Translating it yields CASSPRGSGSSYEQYF.

This chain connects TRBV24-1 to TRBJ2-1, with a weak D call TRBD1 (6 bases). CDR3 length: 17 amino acids. Between the trimmed V and J ends, which lost 3 bases and 3 bases, there was a span of 17 bases. The germline gives CDR1 KGHDR, CDR2 SFDVKD. CDR3 coding DNA: TGTGCCACCAGTGATGCGGACAGCCGGGGCTTCTACAATGAGCAGTTCTTC. As protein: CATSDADSRGFYNEQFF.

V and J are TRBV10-3 and TRBJ2-1; D is perhaps TRBD2 (5 bases). The CDR3 has 13 amino acids. V was trimmed by 8 bases and J by 5 bases, leaving 13 bases between them. Germline V lookup: CDR1 ENHRY, CDR2 SYGVKD. CDR3 residues: CAIGSRENNEQFF. The CDR3 nucleotides read TGTGCCATCGGATCCCGGGAAAACAATGAGCAGTTCTTC.

CDR3 sequence reads: CASSRPGLGGEKLFF. For the CDR3, the DNA is TGTGCCAGCAGCCGACCGGGCCTCGGGGGTGAAAAACTGTTTTTT. This rearrangement joins TRBV27 to TRBJ1-4, with D possibly matching TRBD1 (5 bases). Germline V CDR1 and CDR2: MNHEY, SMNVEV (reference sequence). Trimming pared 6 bases from V and 7 bases from J, leaving 18 bases between. The CDR3 is 15 amino acids. Full variable domain (remainder filled in from reference TRBV27 and TRBJ1-4): EAQVTQNPRYLITVTGKKLTVTCSQNMNHEYMSWYRQDPGLGLRQIYYSMNVEVTDKGDVPEGYKVSRKEKRNFPLILESPSPNQTSLYFCASSRPGLGGEKLFFGSGTQLSVL.